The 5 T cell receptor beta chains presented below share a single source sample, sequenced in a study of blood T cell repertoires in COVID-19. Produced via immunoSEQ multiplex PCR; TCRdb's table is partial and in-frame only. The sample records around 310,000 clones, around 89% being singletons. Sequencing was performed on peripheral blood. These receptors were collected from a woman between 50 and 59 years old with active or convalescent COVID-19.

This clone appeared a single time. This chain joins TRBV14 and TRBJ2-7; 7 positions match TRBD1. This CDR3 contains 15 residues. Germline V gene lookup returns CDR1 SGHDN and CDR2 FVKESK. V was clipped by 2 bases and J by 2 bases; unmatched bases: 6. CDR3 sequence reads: CASSQLVDRAYEQYF. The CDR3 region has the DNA TGTGCCAGCAGCCAACTTGTCGACAGGGCCTACGAGCAGTACTTC.

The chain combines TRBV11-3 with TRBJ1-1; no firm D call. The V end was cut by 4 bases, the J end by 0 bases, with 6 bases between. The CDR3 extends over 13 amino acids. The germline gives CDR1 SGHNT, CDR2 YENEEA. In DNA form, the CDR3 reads TGTGCCAGCAGCTACGGTGTGAACACTGAAGCTTTCTTT. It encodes CASSYGVNTEAFF.

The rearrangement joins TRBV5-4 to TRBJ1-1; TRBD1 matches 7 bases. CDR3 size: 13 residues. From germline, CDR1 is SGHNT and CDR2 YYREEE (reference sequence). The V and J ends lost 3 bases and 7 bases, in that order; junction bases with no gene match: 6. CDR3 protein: CASSSGQLFEAFF. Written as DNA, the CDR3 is TGTGCCAGCAGCTCGGGACAGCTTTTTGAAGCTTTCTTT.

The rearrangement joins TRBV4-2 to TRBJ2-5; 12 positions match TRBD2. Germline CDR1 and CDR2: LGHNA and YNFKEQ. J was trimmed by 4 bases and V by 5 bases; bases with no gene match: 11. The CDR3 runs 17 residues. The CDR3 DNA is TGTGCCAGCAGCGAACGGACTAGCGGGGCCCTCCGAGAGACCCAGTACTTC. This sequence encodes CASSERTSGALRETQYF.

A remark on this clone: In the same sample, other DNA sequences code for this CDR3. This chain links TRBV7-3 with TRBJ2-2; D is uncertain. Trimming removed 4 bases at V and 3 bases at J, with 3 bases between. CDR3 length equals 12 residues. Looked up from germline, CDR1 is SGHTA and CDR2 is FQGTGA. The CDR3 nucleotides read TGTGCCAGCAGCTCCTACACCGGGGAGCTGTTTTTT. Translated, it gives CASSSYTGELFF.